A single sample is the source of the 14 T cell receptor beta chains below, sequenced in a study of persistence of HIV-infected CD4 T cells (dated by TCRdb to 2019 to 2021). The immunoSEQ hsTCRB assay version 4, run in survey mode, was used to sequence TCRbeta repertoires from genomic DNA. Drawn from immuneACCESS, this table holds only the in-frame rearrangements with V and J called that TCRdb kept. Clones are partly lost; checked studies trace under half to an unresolved V gene and leave the rest unexplained. The sample profile shows 35,000 to 40,000 clones; 65% to 85% of them were found once. In total, the top ten clones hold approximately 1.5% of the sample. These receptors have no identified antigens. This sample's treatment or condition label indicates: suppressive antiretroviral therapy. Lysates of CMV-infected fibroblasts were used at approximately 10 ug/mL for cell stimulation. Memory populations depleted of antigen-responding cells were obtained by sorting nonresponding CD40L-negative CD69-negative CD45RO-high memory CD4+ T cells.

The sequencing used CD4+ T cells sorted from PBMCs after approximately 19-hour stimulation, collected from a patient who received antiretroviral therapy. The cell subset or site label corresponds to: CD40L-CD69- CD45RO-high memory CD4 T cells not responding to CMV lysate. The receptors stem from an adult man with HIV who was CMV-seropositive.

Of note for this clone: The same CDR3 arises from other DNA sequences in this sample as well. The chain has TRBV12-3 or TRBV12-4 and TRBJ1-1, with 7 bases lining up with TRBD1. The CDR3 is 12 amino acids. The trim removed 7 bases at V and 10 bases at J, leaving 9 bases unmatched. The chain's CDR3 is CASTLSTGAAFF. The CDR3 DNA reads TGTGCCAGCACCTTATCAACAGGGGCAGCTTTCTTT.

This clone was found a few times. The V gene is TRBV5-1, the J gene TRBJ1-1; D ambiguous. CDR3 length: 13 amino acids. Germline CDR1 reads SGHRS; CDR2 reads YFSETQ. V was clipped by 3 bases and J by 7 bases, with 13 bases between them. This CDR3 reads CASSSSAPGEAFF. The DNA for the CDR3 is TGCGCCAGCAGCTCCTCCGCGCCAGGTGAAGCTTTCTTT.

This clone was detected a few times. The chain uses TRBV7-6 and TRBJ1-6; unclear D gene. The CDR3 loop spans 14 amino acids. Looked up from germline, CDR1 is SGHVS and CDR2 is FNYEAQ. Trimming pared 3 bases from V and 5 bases from J, leaving 8 bases between. Here the CDR3 DNA reads TGTGCCAGCAGCTTGCGGCAGAATAATTCACCCCTCCACTTT. Translation gives CASSLRQNNSPLHF. The full variable domain, rest sourced from reference TRBV7-6 and TRBJ1-6, is GAGVSQSPRYKVTKRGQDVALRCDPISGHVSLYWYRQALGQGPEFLTYFNYEAQQDKSGLPNDRFSAERPEGSISTLTIQRTEQRDSAMYRCASSLRQNNSPLHFGNGTRLTVT.

This sequence joins TRBV24-1 and TRBJ2-3; D is unresolved. Germline V gene sequence: CDR1 KGHDR, CDR2 SFDVKD. Trimming cost V 3 bases and J 4 bases, with 13 bases left between them. The CDR3 is made up of 15 amino acids. This CDR3 reads CATSDEYGFPDTQYF. The CDR3 DNA follows: TGTGCCACCAGTGATGAATATGGGTTCCCAGATACGCAGTATTTT.

This chain links TRBV5-5 with TRBJ1-1; D uncertain. The germline V gene has CDR1 SGHKS and CDR2 YYEKEE (reference sequence). Trimming removed 4 bases from V and 5 bases from J, with 24 bases in between. This CDR3 is built from 17 residues. The CDR3 protein is CASSPFKLIGSGTEAFF. CDR3 in DNA: TGTGCCAGCAGCCCGTTCAAGCTAATAGGTTCTGGGACTGAAGCTTTCTTT.

This clone occurred a few times. Other nucleotide sequences from this sample produce the same CDR3. The chain uses TRBV7-9 and TRBJ1-5; D is unresolved. CDR3 length equals 13 residues. V was pared by 5 bases and J by 2 bases, with 7 bases between. Germline CDR1 SEHNR, CDR2 FQNEAQ (reference sequence). Written as DNA, the CDR3 is TGTGCCAGCAGCCTTAGTGGCAATCAGCCCCAGCATTTT. It is translated as CASSLSGNQPQHF.

The chain uses TRBV10-2 and TRBJ2-7; tentatively, D is TRBD1 (5 bases). From germline, CDR1 is WSHSY and CDR2 SAAADI. V was pared by 5 bases and J by 1 base, with 9 bases between. The CDR3 spans 13 residues. CDR3 loop: CASSRGISYEQYF. The CDR3 DNA sequence: TGCGCCAGCAGTAGGGGAATTTCCTACGAGCAGTACTTC.

The genes are TRBV19 and TRBJ1-5, with 7 bases aligning to TRBD1. V was pared by 3 bases and J by 5 bases, with 7 bases of the junction left unmatched. Per the germline V gene, CDR1 is LNHDA and CDR2 is SQIVND (reference sequence). The CDR3 length is 15 residues. CDR3: CASSIRQGSDQPQHF. The DNA of the CDR3 is TGTGCCAGTAGTATCCGACAGGGTTCGGATCAGCCCCAGCATTTT.

The rearrangement joins TRBV18 to TRBJ2-2, with a possible D match to TRBD2 (5 bases). CDR1 and CDR2 from the germline V gene are KGHSH and LQKENI. The length of the CDR3 is 14 residues. V lost 2 bases to trimming and J lost 3 bases, with 7 bases between them. Here the CDR3 reads CASSPTRDTGELFF. The CDR3 DNA is TGTGCCAGCTCACCAACTAGGGACACCGGGGAGCTGTTTTTT.

The J gene is TRBJ2-7, the V gene TRBV10-2, with 10 bases matching TRBD2. The V segment lost 2 bases and the J segment 3 bases; nucleotides outside the gene matches: 7. From germline, CDR1 is WSHSY and CDR2 SAAADI. The CDR3 is 16 amino acids. CDR3 DNA: TGCGCCAGCAGTGAGGAGCGGGGGGGAATGGACTACGAGCAGTACTTC. Translating it yields CASSEERGGMDYEQYF.

V usage is TRBV5-4 and J usage is TRBJ1-2, with 7 nucleotides matching TRBD1. Germline CDR1 and CDR2: SGHNT and YYREEE (reference sequence). V was clipped by 3 bases and J by 5 bases; unmatched bases: 10. The CDR3 covers 15 residues. Here the CDR3 DNA reads TGTGCCAGCAGCTCCCGTACAGGGGTTGAGTATGGCTACACCTTC. It is translated as CASSSRTGVEYGYTF.

The genes are TRBV4-1 and TRBJ1-2; D is ambiguous. The germline gives CDR1 MGHRA, CDR2 YSYEKL. The CDR3 covers 17 residues. Trimming took off 1 base at V and 3 bases at J, with 18 bases between the two ends. The CDR3 spells CASSQGSEFRGYYGYTF. The CDR3 DNA reads as TGCGCCAGCAGCCAAGGGAGTGAGTTTAGAGGGTACTATGGCTACACCTTC.

This chain connects TRBV9 to TRBJ1-4; the D gene is possibly TRBD1 (5 bases). Trimming removed 0 bases from V and 8 bases from J, with 14 bases in between. The CDR3 sequence is 15 residues long. Germline lookup yields CDR1 SGDLS and CDR2 YYNGEE. This chain's CDR3 is CASSVEAGPGEKLFF. DNA of the CDR3: TGTGCCAGCAGCGTAGAGGCAGGGCCAGGAGAAAAACTGTTTTTT.

The rearrangement joins TRBV4-1 to TRBJ2-2; TRBD2 matches at 9 bases. Per the germline V gene, CDR1 is MGHRA and CDR2 is YSYEKL. With V trimmed by 2 bases and J by 14 bases, 6 bases remained unmatched. This CDR3 region has 13 residues. The CDR3 DNA follows: TGCGCCAGCAGCCAAAATCCGGGACTAGCTCTGTTTTTT. It encodes CASSQNPGLALFF.